This entry describes one TCR beta chain. Its antigen remains undetermined. Per-base quality was not reported, and no clone a single base away is much larger than it. Each collaborating institution followed its own protocols to collect whole blood in K2EDTA tubes. For TCRbeta analysis, collaborators shipped samples as frozen whole blood, isolated PBMCs, or DNA extracted from either of those sample types. The data are from a study of blood T cell repertoires in COVID-19 (dated by TCRdb to the early 2020s). Looking at the study overall: The collaborator samples originated in the United States, Italy and Spain and spanned the acute and convalescent phases of COVID-19. The prospective study material was composed of cDNA or gDNA derived from T cells, B-cell-depleted T cells, or PBMCs. The dataset comprised deeply sampled blood TCRbeta repertoires from subjects exposed to, actively infected with, or recovered from COVID-19. The repertoires were made available in a free public database intended to serve as a resource for research on the immune response to SARS-CoV-2. The samples were drawn from two sources: the first 160 participants of the ongoing ImmuneRACE study, and fewer than 1,500 subjects contributed by 6 global collaborators. The sample metadata nearly always contained a de-identified subject ID, COVID-19 status, age in years and sex. Where available, HLA class I and class II types were obtained from metadata supplied by the sample provider rather than from assay-based typing.

Overall results and qualifications from the work: The amount of clinical and demographic metadata varied by source and participant and was provided uncurated.

The immunoSEQ Assay, a bias-controlled multiplex PCR, was used to amplify TCRbeta CDR3 regions from genomic DNA. The paper's data handling went like this. The number of nucleated cells in each sample was estimated from the amplification of reference gene primers within the assay. To quantify the absolute abundance of each unique TCRbeta CDR3 rearrangement, sequence reads were collapsed and filtered. For each sample, productive Simpson clonality was calculated by taking the square root of Simpson's diversity index across productive rearrangements. Here the immuneACCESS table is served through TCRdb, limited to in-frame sequences with V and J called. Missing clones are a known gap in these copies; in checked studies unresolved V genes cover under half, and the rest lacks a known reason. Clone size and V and J calls were adopted from that table, with D and trimming inferred from the DNA. The sample yields some 100,000 clones; around nine tenths were counted once. The ten top clones hold over 9% of the sample.

This clonotype originated in a man in his forties or fifties with acute or convalescent COVID-19. The sample comprised peripheral blood.

The CDR3 region has the sequence CASSFGLDEPLHF. The DNA sequence follows: TGTGCCAGCAGCTTCGGCCTAGACGAACCCCTCCACTTT. The chain links TRBV7-8 with TRBJ1-6; no confident D gene assignment can be made. The CDR3, cysteine through phenylalanine, is 13 amino acids long. Only the CDR3 DNA stays, 39 bases, in frame from base 1. Based on the germline V gene, the CDR1 and CDR2 sequences are SGHVS and FQNEAQ. V sheds 3 bases and J sheds 12 bases, leaving 12 bases between their ends.